This T cell receptor (beta chain) was profiled in a study of blood T cell repertoires in COVID-19. Study summary: Donors in the United States, Italy and Spain gave samples during acute or convalescent COVID-19.

This CDR3 is built from 13 residues. Trimming took 1 base from V and 7 from J, leaving 8 bases between them. Germline-derived CDR1 and CDR2 are LNHDA and SQIVND (reference sequence). Using immunoSEQ multiplex PCR, the repertoire was profiled, and TCRdb retains in-frame clones only, with some absent. The profile shows over 110,000 clones, less than 90% of them singletons. Input material: PBMCs or T cells enriched from blood (not recorded which). The chain joins TRBV19 to TRBJ2-1; no firm D call. This receptor was obtained from a middle-aged man with acute COVID-19. CDR3 in DNA: TGTGCCAGTAGTATAGTGCGGATGAATGAGCAGTTCTTC. The encoded protein is CASSIVRMNEQFF.